This T cell receptor (beta chain) comes out of a study of blood T cell repertoires in COVID-19. In the study overall: The study drew acute and convalescent COVID-19 samples from the United States, Italy and Spain.

Original methodology: It was from reference gene primer amplification that nucleated cell counts were estimated. This table comes from immunoSEQ multiplex PCR, and its TCRdb copy is limited to in-frame clones, with some not included. Clone size and V and J calls were adopted from that table, with D and trimming inferred from the DNA. The profile shows about 210,000 clones, around 82% of them singletons. Germline loops: CDR1 SGHTA, CDR2 FQGNSA. This CDR3 contains 14 residues. With V trimmed by 6 bases and J by 4 bases, 3 bases remained unmatched. Sequences were obtained from peripheral blood. This clonotype originated in a woman in her thirties or forties with acute or convalescent COVID-19. This chain links TRBV7-2 with TRBJ2-1, with TRBD2 matching 10 bases. CDR3 amino acids: CASRSGRVYNEQFF. The CDR3 region has the DNA TGTGCCAGCAGAAGCGGGAGGGTTTACAATGAGCAGTTCTTC.